Included here is one T cell receptor (beta chain) sequence, with context. These data are taken from a study of early T cells in non-severe SARS-CoV-2 infection. Looking at the study overall: Chains from this unsorted whole-blood bulk RNA could not be paired.

Each CDR3 protein is one row after TCRdb ran MiXCR on the 5' RACE reads. Among tens of thousands of distinct CDR3 sequences listed, about 6% were seen once. CDR1 is DFQATT and CDR2 is SNEGSKA in the germline V gene (reference sequence). CDR3 length: 13 residues. Trimming took 6 bases from V and 5 from J, leaving 16 bases between them. Sequenced input: whole blood. The chain has TRBV20-1 and TRBJ2-5; TRBD1 or TRBD2 may be the D gene (5 bases each). The TCR originated in an adult who was a healthcare worker with PCR-confirmed SARS-CoV-2 infection or an uninfected control (not recorded which). The CDR3 bases are TGCAGTGCAGCGGATCTGGGGGAGGAGACCCAGTACTTC. Translation: CSAADLGEETQYF.